The 15 T cell receptor beta chains presented below share a single source sample, sequenced in a study of metastatic and nonmetastatic thyroid tumors. TCRdb reprocessed the PCR reads via MiXCR. The sample records tens of thousands of clones, about 4.2% being singletons. No treatment had been given to any patient before thyroid surgery. Input material: blood. The source of these receptors is a female donor with papillary thyroid cancer or a benign thyroid nodule (not recorded which). Some clones in this sample may be carry-over from other donors' samples.

This clone was counted many times. This sample also contains other DNA sequences that code for the same CDR3. The chain uses TRBV30 and TRBJ2-5, with unresolved D. Germline CDR1 and CDR2: GTSNPN and SVGIG (reference sequence). Trimming removed 0 bases from V and 5 bases from J, with 19 bases in between. This CDR3 contains 16 residues. The CDR3 reads CAWSVSSLGLGETQYF. In nucleotides, the CDR3 is TGTGCCTGGAGTGTTTCTAGTTTAGGGTTAGGTGAGACCCAGTACTTC. Together with reference TRBV30 and TRBJ2-5, the CDR3 gives the full variable domain: SQTIHQWPATLVQPVGSPLSLECTVEGTSNPNLYWYRQAAGRGLQLLFYSVGIGQISSEVPQNLSASRPQDRQFILSSKKLLLSDSGFYLCAWSVSSLGLGETQYFGPGTRLLVL.

The chain has TRBV3-1 and TRBJ2-1; D is ambiguous. Germline V gene sequence: CDR1 LGHDT, CDR2 YNNKEL (reference sequence). V was pared by 1 base and J by 6 bases, with 10 bases between. There are 14 residues in the CDR3. CDR3 nucleotide sequence: TGTGCCAGCAGCCAAGTGGTGTGGGGCAATGAGCAGTTCTTC. It codes for CASSQVVWGNEQFF.

The table lists this clone with many counts. The rearrangement joins TRBV2 to TRBJ1-1; D ambiguous. The CDR3 sequence is 11 residues long. CDR1 and CDR2 from the germline V gene are SNHLY and FYNNEI. V gave up 4 bases and J gave up 0 bases, with 0 bases separating them. The CDR3 nucleotides read TGTGCCAGCAGTGTGAACACTGAAGCTTTCTTT. Translated, it gives CASSVNTEAFF.

The chain is built from TRBV14 and TRBJ1-6; D might be TRBD1 (5 bases). The germline CDR1 and CDR2 sequences are SGHDN and FVKESK. The CDR3 has 17 amino acids. The V end was cut by 9 bases, the J end by 2 bases, with 20 bases between. The CDR3 coding sequence is TGTGCCAGAAGCGATTTCCAGGGAGGAACCTATAATTCACCCCTCCACTTT. Its translation is CARSDFQGGTYNSPLHF. Complete variable domain (other parts from reference TRBV14 and TRBJ1-6): EAGVTQFPSHSVIEKGQTVTLRCDPISGHDNLYWYRRVMGKEIKFLLHFVKESKQDESGMPNNRFLAERTGGTYSTLKVQPAELEDSGVYFCARSDFQGGTYNSPLHFGNGTRLTVT.

The sample holds many counts of this clone. V usage is TRBV2 and J usage is TRBJ1-2; the D gene is possibly TRBD1 (5 bases). V gave up 7 bases and J gave up 6 bases, with 12 bases separating them. The CDR3 is 12 residues long. Per germline, CDR1 SNHLY and CDR2 FYNNEI. Here the CDR3 reads CASKPGVDGYTF. DNA for the CDR3: TGTGCCAGCAAACCGGGGGTCGATGGCTACACCTTC.

This chain uses TRBV5-8 with TRBJ1-5, with D maybe TRBD1 (6 bases). Germline CDR1 is SGHTS and CDR2 is YDEGEE. Between the trimmed V and J ends, which lost 3 bases and 9 bases, there was a span of 13 bases. This CDR3 comprises 13 residues. CDR3 bases: TGTGCCAGCAGCTACTACAGGGCTAGGCCCCAGCATTTT. Encoded protein: CASSYYRARPQHF.

At least ten counts were recorded for this clone. The chain carries TRBV6-1 and TRBJ1-6; the match to TRBD1 covers 10 bases. Germline V CDR1 and CDR2: MNHNS, SASEGT. V shed 6 bases, J shed 0 bases, and the junction held 5 bases outside the gene matches. This CDR3 contains 17 residues. Here the CDR3 DNA reads TGTGCCAGCAGCTCGGGACAGGGGACCTCCTATAATTCACCCCTCCACTTT. Its translation is CASSSGQGTSYNSPLHF.

This clone occurred many times. The chain combines TRBV15 with TRBJ2-3; D might be TRBD2 (5 bases). The CDR3 totals 16 residues. Trimming removed 4 bases from V and 5 bases from J, with 19 bases in between. Germline-derived CDR1 and CDR2 are LNHNV and YYDKDF (reference sequence). CDR3 in DNA: TGTGCCACCAGCATCGCGCCGGGGAGATCCGGAGATACGCAGTATTTT. Protein product: CATSIAPGRSGDTQYF.

The table lists this clone with many counts. The chain uses TRBV19 and TRBJ2-7; 8 bases map to TRBD2. The germline CDR1 and CDR2 sequences are LNHDA and SQIVND (reference sequence). This CDR3 is 14 amino acids long. Trimming took 7 bases from V and 5 from J; bases not matched to a gene: 10. For the CDR3, the DNA is TGTGCCAGTACTCCCTCGACTAGCGTCGACGAGCAGTACTTC. Its translation is CASTPSTSVDEQYF.

In its sample, this clone was seen many times. The chain links TRBV20-1 to TRBJ2-3, with D hard to call. The ends were cut back, 3 bases at V and 0 bases at J, with 7 bases in the middle. In germline, CDR1 is DFQATT, CDR2 SNEGSKA (reference sequence). The CDR3 runs 13 residues. CDR3 in amino acids: CSASGPSTDTQYF. For the CDR3, the DNA is TGCAGTGCTAGCGGGCCTAGCACAGATACGCAGTATTTT.

The CDR3 DNA is TGTGCCTGGAGTGTAGGGACAGAGACCCACTCTGGAAACACCATATATTTT. It codes for CAWSVGTETHSGNTIYF. The V and J genes are TRBV30 and TRBJ1-3, with TRBD1 matching 7 bases. CDR1 GTSNPN and CDR2 SVGIG come from the germline V gene (reference sequence). V shed 0 bases and J 0 bases; nucleotides not matched to a gene: 8. The CDR3 sequence is 17 residues long. The variable domain in full, with the rest retrieved from reference TRBV30 and TRBJ1-3, is SQTIHQWPATLVQPVGSPLSLECTVEGTSNPNLYWYRQAAGRGLQLLFYSVGIGQISSEVPQNLSASRPQDRQFILSSKKLLLSDSGFYLCAWSVGTETHSGNTIYFGEGSWLTVV.

The table lists this clone with a few counts. A single base separates this from a much larger clone, so it may be a read error. V is TRBV29-1 and J is TRBJ1-5; D ambiguous. Germline CDR1 SQVTM, CDR2 ANQGSEA. The CDR3 is 13 amino acids. As DNA, the CDR3 is TGCATCGTTGCATGGAGGAACAATCAGCCCCAGCATTTT. Translation gives CIVAWRNNQPQHF.

The chain couples TRBV7-9 to TRBJ2-1; tentatively, D is TRBD2 (7 bases). The germline V and J ends were trimmed by 7 bases and 7 bases, with 14 bases remaining between them. The CDR3 loop spans 13 amino acids. Germline CDR1 SEHNR, CDR2 FQNEAQ (reference sequence). The DNA for the CDR3 is TGTGCCAGCAACCGGAGCGGGACAAATGAGCAGTTCTTC. It is translated as CASNRSGTNEQFF.

This clone occurred a few times. An end of the junction does not agree with germline; a read error may underlie this. The chain has TRBV27 and TRBJ1-4; D call uncertain. CDR3 length: 16 residues. Germline CDR1 reads MNHEY; CDR2 reads SMNVEV (reference sequence). In DNA, the CDR3 is TGTGCCAGCAGCCCCCTTTTTGGCGCAACTAATGAAAAACTGTCTTTT. Its protein is CASSPLFGATNEKLSF. Combining the CDR3 with reference TRBV27 and TRBJ1-4 gives the whole variable domain EAQVTQNPRYLITVTGKKLTVTCSQNMNHEYMSWYRQDPGLGLRQIYYSMNVEVTDKGDVPEGYKVSRKEKRNFPLILESPSPNQTSLYFCASSPLFGATNEKLSFGSGTQLSVL.

This clone has a handful of counts. This chain joins TRBV5-1 and TRBJ1-6; tentative D call: TRBD1 (5 bases). Germline CDR1 reads SGHRS; CDR2 reads YFSETQ. The CDR3 extends over 14 amino acids. Between the trimmed V and J ends, which lost 0 bases and 10 bases, there was a span of 11 bases. The CDR3: CASSLVGVGSPLHF. CDR3 sequence (DNA): TGCGCCAGCAGCTTGGTAGGGGTGGGGTCACCCCTCCACTTT.